The rows below give T cell receptor beta chains drawn from one sample of a study of graft-versus-host responses after intestinal transplantation. The antigens of these receptors remain unknown. The repertoire was sequenced with immunoSEQ multiplex PCR; TCRdb's copy has only in-frame clones and lacks some. The sample has some 87,000 clones, approximately 92% seen once. The sample was unstimulated CD8+ T cells sorted from spleen or lymph node cells, taken before transplant. All receptors derive from a human donor who was the organ donor for an intestinal transplant. CDR3s include the opening cysteine and the closing phenylalanine or tryptophan. D genes are given only for firm matches. Where a row states a size, it is once, few, many or the class of an expanded clone; other rows omit it.

TRBJ2-5 - - 15 TRBV6-5 CASTAAAGPEETQYF TGTGCCAGCACAGCGGCTGCGGGTCCTGAAGAGACCCAGTACTTC
TRBJ1-1 - - 13 TRBV7-9 CASRPAGWDEAFF TGTGCCAGCAGACCTGCAGGGTGGGATGAAGCTTTCTTT
TRBJ2-1 once TRBD2 15 TRBV9 CASSVGGGSRNEQFF TGTGCCAGCAGCGTAGGCGGGGGAAGCCGAAATGAGCAGTTCTTC
TRBJ2-7 - TRBD1 14 TRBV2 CASSEATGGYEQYF TGTGCCAGCAGTGAAGCGACAGGGGGCTACGAGCAGTACTTC
TRBJ1-2 - - 14 TRBV7-9 CASSLGSGAYGYTF TGTGCCAGCAGCTTAGGGTCAGGCGCCTATGGCTACACCTTC
TRBJ1-2 once - 13 TRBV10-3 CAISSGSVYGYTF TGTGCCATCAGTTCGGGGTCGGTCTATGGCTACACCTTC
TRBJ1-2 - - 11 TRBV7-9 CASSLTEGYTF TGTGCCAGCAGCTTAACAGAGGGCTACACCTTC
TRBJ2-2 - TRBD2 18 TRBV7-6 CASSLGTSGSRFAGELFF TGTGCCAGCAGCCTAGGAACTAGCGGGAGTAGGTTTGCCGGGGAGCTGTTTTTT
TRBJ1-1 once - 18 TRBV10-3 CAISEPTQLLGENTEAFF TGTGCCATCAGTGAGCCTACCCAGCTCCTAGGGGAGAACACTGAAGCTTTCTTT
TRBJ2-7 - TRBD1 13 TRBV6-1 CASSGTGSHEQYF TGTGCCAGCAGTGGGACAGGTAGTCACGAGCAGTACTTC
TRBJ2-7 - TRBD1 19 TRBV4-1 CASSLREGTGASSSYEQYF TGCGCCAGCAGCCTAAGGGAGGGGACAGGGGCCTCTAGCTCCTACGAGCAGTACTTC
TRBJ1-4 - - 16 TRBV6-1 CASSEGGVVPNEKLFF TGTGCCAGCAGTGAAGGGGGGGTGGTTCCTAATGAAAAACTGTTTTTT
TRBJ2-2 - - 15 TRBV4-1 CASSQAGTPGGELFF TGCGCCAGCAGCCAAGCCGGGACTCCGGGGGGGGAGCTGTTTTTT
TRBJ1-2 once - 15 TRBV18 CASSPQGQRNYGYTF TGTGCCAGCTCACCACAAGGACAGCGAAACTATGGCTACACCTTC
TRBJ2-3 - - 11 TRBV28 CASSSPDTQYF TGTGCCAGCAGTTCTCCAGATACGCAGTATTTT
TRBJ2-1 - TRBD1 15 TRBV7-6 CASSLGTARGHEQFF TGTGCCAGCAGCTTAGGTACGGCCAGGGGGCATGAGCAGTTCTTC
TRBJ2-3 - - 17 TRBV9 CASSVDAQGTMEDTQYF TGTGCCAGCAGCGTAGACGCCCAGGGAACGATGGAAGATACGCAGTATTTT
TRBJ2-7 - - 15 TRBV19 CASSMEGSPGHEQYF TGTGCCAGTAGTATGGAGGGGTCCCCAGGTCACGAGCAGTACTTC
TRBJ2-2 - - 20 TRBV7-4 CASSLSSDPLADPNTGELFF TGTGCCAGCAGCTTATCGAGTGACCCTTTAGCGGACCCGAACACCGGGGAGCTGTTTTTT
TRBJ1-1 - - 13 TRBV6-1 CASRAGKNTEAFF TGTGCCAGCAGGGCAGGGAAGAACACTGAAGCTTTCTTT